Presented here are 5 T cell receptor beta chains from one specimen sequenced in a study of T cell repertoires in cytomegalovirus infection. For these TCRs, the target antigens are not known. TCRdb redid the calling of the reads with MiXCR, one entry per CDR3 protein. The sample includes 550,000 to 850,000 distinct CDR3 sequences, around a third of them seen just once. The material was cultured PBMCs, obtained from culture after CMV antigen stimulation. The receptors were sampled from a human donor in good health (CMV status not recorded). Some clones in this sample may be carry-over from other donors' samples.

The rearrangement uses TRBV7-2 and TRBJ2-3; D unresolved. Trimming shortened V by 5 bases and J by 2 bases, and 14 bases separated the two germline ends. Germline V gene sequence: CDR1 SGHTA, CDR2 FQGNSA. CDR3 size: 15 residues. CDR3 coding DNA: TGTGCCAGCAGCACCCGGGTCCCTACCACAGATACGCAGTATTTT. It specifies CASSTRVPTTDTQYF.

This clonotype was seen a handful of times. V is TRBV19 and J is TRBJ1-5; D unresolved. The CDR3 consists of 15 residues. The V gene's germline CDR1 is LNHDA and CDR2 SQIVND (reference sequence). V was pared by 7 bases and J by 5 bases, with 18 bases between. CDR3 coding DNA: TGTGCCAGTAAGGCTTTCGAGGGATCGGATCAGCCCCAGCATTTT. Its translation is CASKAFEGSDQPQHF.

J is TRBJ2-3 and V is TRBV27, with 9 nucleotides matching TRBD2. The CDR3 extends over 17 amino acids. V was clipped by 3 bases and J by 4 bases; unmatched bases: 11. The germline gives CDR1 MNHEY, CDR2 SMNVEV (reference sequence). Here the CDR3 DNA reads TGTGCCAGCAGTTTTCGGGGACTAGCTCTAATGTCAGATACGCAGTATTTT. This sequence encodes CASSFRGLALMSDTQYF.

In its sample, this clonotype was seen a few times. The chain carries TRBV7-2 and TRBJ1-6, with 7 bases that match TRBD1. With V trimmed by 4 bases and J by 5 bases, 5 bases remained unmatched. The CDR3 is 15 residues long. The germline gives CDR1 SGHTA, CDR2 FQGNSA. Written as DNA, the CDR3 is TGTGCCAGCAGCTACAGGGGACGGGATAATTCACCCCTCCACTTT. Its translation: CASSYRGRDNSPLHF.

The chain has TRBV6-5 and TRBJ2-7; D could derive from TRBD1 or TRBD2 (6 bases each). CDR1 and CDR2 (germline): MNHEY, SVGAGI. The CDR3 length is 15 residues. Trimming left V 1 base short and J 1 base short, with 11 bases between. The CDR3 DNA is TGTGCCAGCAGTTACTACCGGGGGCTATCCTACGAGCAGTACTTC. Its protein is CASSYYRGLSYEQYF.